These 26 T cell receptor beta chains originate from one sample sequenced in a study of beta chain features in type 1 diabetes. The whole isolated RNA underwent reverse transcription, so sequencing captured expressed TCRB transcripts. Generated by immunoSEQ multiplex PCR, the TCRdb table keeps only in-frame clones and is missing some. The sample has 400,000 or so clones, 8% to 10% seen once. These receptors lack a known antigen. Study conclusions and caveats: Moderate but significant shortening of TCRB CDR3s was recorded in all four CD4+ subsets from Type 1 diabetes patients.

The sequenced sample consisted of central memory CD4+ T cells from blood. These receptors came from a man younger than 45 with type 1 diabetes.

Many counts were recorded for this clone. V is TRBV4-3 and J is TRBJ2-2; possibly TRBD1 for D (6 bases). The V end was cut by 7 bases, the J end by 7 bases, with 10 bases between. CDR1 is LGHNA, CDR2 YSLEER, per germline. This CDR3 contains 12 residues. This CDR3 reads CASNRDNGELFF. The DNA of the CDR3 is TGCGCCAGCAACAGGGATAACGGGGAGCTGTTTTTT.

The CDR3 is CASSQEPNAFQSNWDSGEKLFF. CDR3 DNA: TGCGCCAGCAGCCAAGAACCGAACGCATTCCAATCGAATTGGGATTCCGGTGAAAAACTGTTTTTT. The rearrangement joins TRBV4-3 to TRBJ1-4; D is uncertain. V lost 0 bases and J lost 7, with 33 bases in between. The CDR3 length is 22 residues. Germline assignment: CDR1 LGHNA and CDR2 YSLEER.

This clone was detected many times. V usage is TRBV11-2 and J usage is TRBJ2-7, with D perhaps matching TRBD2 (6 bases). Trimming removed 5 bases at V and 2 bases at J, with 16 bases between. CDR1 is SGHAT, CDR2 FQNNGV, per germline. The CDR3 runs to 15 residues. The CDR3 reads CASSRIGGSPYEQYF. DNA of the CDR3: TGTGCCAGCAGCCGGATAGGAGGGTCGCCCTACGAGCAGTACTTC.

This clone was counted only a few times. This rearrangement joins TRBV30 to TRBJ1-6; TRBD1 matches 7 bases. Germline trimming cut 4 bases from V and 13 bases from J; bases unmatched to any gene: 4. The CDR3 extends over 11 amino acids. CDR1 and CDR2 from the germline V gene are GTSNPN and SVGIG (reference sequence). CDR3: CAWNTGDPLHF. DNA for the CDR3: TGTGCCTGGAATACAGGGGATCCCCTCCACTTT. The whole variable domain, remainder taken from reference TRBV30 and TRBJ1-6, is SQTIHQWPATLVQPVGSPLSLECTVEGTSNPNLYWYRQAAGRGLQLLFYSVGIGQISSEVPQNLSASRPQDRQFILSSKKLLLSDSGFYLCAWNTGDPLHFGNGTRLTVT.

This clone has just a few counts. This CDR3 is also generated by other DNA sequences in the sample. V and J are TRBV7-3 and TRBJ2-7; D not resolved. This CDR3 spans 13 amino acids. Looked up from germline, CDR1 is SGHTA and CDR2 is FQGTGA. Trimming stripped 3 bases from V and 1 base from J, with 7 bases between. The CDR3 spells CASSLGFSYEQYF. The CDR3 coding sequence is TGTGCCAGCAGCTTGGGTTTTTCCTACGAGCAGTACTTC.

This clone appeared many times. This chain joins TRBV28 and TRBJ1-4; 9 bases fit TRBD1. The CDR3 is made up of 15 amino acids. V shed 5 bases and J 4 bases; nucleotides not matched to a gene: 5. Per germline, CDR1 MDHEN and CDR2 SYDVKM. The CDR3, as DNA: TGTGCCAGCAGTCCGATGACAGGGGGTAATGAAAAACTGTTTTTT. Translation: CASSPMTGGNEKLFF.

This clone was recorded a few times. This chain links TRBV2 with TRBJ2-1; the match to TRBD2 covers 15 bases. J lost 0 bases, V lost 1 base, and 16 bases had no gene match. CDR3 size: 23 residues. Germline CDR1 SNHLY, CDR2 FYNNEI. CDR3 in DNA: TGTGCCAGCAGTGAAGGCGGGGGGGGACCCGGGACTAGCGGGAGGAGCTCCTACAATGAGCAGTTCTTC. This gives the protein CASSEGGGGPGTSGRSSYNEQFF. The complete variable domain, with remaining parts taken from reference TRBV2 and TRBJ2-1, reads EPEVTQTPSHQVTQMGQEVILRCVPISNHLYFYWYRQILGQKVEFLVSFYNNEISEKSEIFDDQFSVERPDGSNFTLKIRSTKLEDSAMYFCASSEGGGGPGTSGRSSYNEQFFGPGTRLTVL.

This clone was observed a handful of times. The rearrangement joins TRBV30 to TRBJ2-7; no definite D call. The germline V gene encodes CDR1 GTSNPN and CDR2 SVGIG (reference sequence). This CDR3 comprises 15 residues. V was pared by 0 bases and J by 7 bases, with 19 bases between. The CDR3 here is CAWSVTARRLGEQYF. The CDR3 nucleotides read TGTGCCTGGAGTGTAACCGCAAGGAGATTGGGGGAGCAGTACTTC. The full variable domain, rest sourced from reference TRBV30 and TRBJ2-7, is SQTIHQWPATLVQPVGSPLSLECTVEGTSNPNLYWYRQAAGRGLQLLFYSVGIGQISSEVPQNLSASRPQDRQFILSSKKLLLSDSGFYLCAWSVTARRLGEQYFGPGTRLTVT.

The CDR3 protein is CASGRYQNTGELFF. DNA for the CDR3: TGTGCCAGCGGCCGATATCAGAACACCGGGGAGCTGTTTTTT. This chain joins TRBV28 and TRBJ2-2; D is ambiguous. Trimming removed 8 bases at V and 1 base at J, with 11 bases between. Germline loops: CDR1 MDHEN, CDR2 SYDVKM. The CDR3 contains 14 residues.

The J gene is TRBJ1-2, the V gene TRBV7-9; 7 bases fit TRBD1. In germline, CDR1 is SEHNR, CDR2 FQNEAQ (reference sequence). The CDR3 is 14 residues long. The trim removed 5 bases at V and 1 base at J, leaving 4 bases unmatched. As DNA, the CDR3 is TGTGCCAGCAGCCCGCGACAGGGTAACTATGGCTACACCTTC. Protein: CASSPRQGNYGYTF. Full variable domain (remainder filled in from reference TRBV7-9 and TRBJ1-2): DTGVSQNPRHKITKRGQNVTFRCDPISEHNRLYWYRQTLGQGPEFLTYFQNEAQLEKSRLLSDRFSAERPKGSFSTLEIQRTEQGDSAMYLCASSPRQGNYGYTFGSGTRLTVV.

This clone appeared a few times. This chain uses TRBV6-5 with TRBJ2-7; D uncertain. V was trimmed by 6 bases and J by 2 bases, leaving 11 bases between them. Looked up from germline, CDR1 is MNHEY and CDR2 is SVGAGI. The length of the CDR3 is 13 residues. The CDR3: CASSLGNTYEQYF. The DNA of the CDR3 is TGTGCCAGCAGCCTGGGTAATACCTACGAGCAGTACTTC.

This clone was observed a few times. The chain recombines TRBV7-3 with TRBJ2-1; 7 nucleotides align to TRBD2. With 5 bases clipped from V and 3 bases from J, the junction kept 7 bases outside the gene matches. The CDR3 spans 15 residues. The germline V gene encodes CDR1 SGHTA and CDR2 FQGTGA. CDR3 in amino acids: CASSPKRDGYNEQFF. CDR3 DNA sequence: TGTGCCAGCAGCCCAAAGCGGGACGGCTACAATGAGCAGTTCTTC.

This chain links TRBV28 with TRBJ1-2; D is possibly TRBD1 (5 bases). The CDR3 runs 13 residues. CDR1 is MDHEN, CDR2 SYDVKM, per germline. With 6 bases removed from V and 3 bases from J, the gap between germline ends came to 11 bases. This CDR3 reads CASRGQAYYGYTF. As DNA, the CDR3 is TGTGCCAGCAGGGGGCAGGCCTACTATGGCTACACCTTC.

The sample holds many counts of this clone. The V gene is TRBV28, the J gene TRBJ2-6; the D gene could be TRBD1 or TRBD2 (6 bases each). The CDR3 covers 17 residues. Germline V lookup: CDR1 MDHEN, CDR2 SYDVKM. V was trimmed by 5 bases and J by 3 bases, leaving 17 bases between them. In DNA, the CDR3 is TGTGCCAGCAGTCCGATGTCGGGGGCGCTTGGGGCCAACGTCCTGACTTTC. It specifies CASSPMSGALGANVLTF.

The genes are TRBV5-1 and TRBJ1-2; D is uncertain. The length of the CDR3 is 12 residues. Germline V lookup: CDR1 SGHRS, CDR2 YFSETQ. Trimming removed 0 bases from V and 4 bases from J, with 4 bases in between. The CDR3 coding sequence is TGCGCCAGCAGCTTGGAGGGCTATGGCTACACCTTC. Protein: CASSLEGYGYTF.

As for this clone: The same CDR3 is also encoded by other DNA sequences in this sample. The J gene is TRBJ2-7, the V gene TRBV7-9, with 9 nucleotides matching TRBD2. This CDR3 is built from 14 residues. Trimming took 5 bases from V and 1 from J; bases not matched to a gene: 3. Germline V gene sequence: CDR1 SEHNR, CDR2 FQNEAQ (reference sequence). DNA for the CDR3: TGTGCCAGCAGCGCGGCGGGGGGGTCCTACGAGCAGTACTTC. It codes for CASSAAGGSYEQYF.

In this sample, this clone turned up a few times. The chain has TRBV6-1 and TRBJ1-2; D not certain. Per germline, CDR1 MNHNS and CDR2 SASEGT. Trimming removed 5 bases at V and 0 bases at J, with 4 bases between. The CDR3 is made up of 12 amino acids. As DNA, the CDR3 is TGTGCCAGCAGTCAAACTAACTATGGCTACACCTTC. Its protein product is CASSQTNYGYTF.

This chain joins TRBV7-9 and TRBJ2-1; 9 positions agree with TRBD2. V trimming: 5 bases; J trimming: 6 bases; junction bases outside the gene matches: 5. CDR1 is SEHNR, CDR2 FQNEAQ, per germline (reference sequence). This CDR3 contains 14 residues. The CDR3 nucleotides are TGTGCCAGCAGCACCGGACTAGCGCCCAATGAGCAGTTCTTC. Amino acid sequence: CASSTGLAPNEQFF.

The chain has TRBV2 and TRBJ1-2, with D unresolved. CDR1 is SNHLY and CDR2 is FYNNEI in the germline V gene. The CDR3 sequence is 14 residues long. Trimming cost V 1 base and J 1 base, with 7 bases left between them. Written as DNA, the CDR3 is TGTGCCAGCAGTGAAGGGGGAATTAACTATGGCTACACCTTC. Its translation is CASSEGGINYGYTF. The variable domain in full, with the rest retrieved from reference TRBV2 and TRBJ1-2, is EPEVTQTPSHQVTQMGQEVILRCVPISNHLYFYWYRQILGQKVEFLVSFYNNEISEKSEIFDDQFSVERPDGSNFTLKIRSTKLEDSAMYFCASSEGGINYGYTFGSGTRLTVV.

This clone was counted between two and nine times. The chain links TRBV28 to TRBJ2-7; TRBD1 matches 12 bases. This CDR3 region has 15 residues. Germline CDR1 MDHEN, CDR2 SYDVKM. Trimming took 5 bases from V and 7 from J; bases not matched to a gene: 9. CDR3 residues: CASSTPGTGGREQYF. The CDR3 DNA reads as TGTGCCAGCAGTACCCCCGGGACAGGGGGCCGAGAGCAGTACTTC.

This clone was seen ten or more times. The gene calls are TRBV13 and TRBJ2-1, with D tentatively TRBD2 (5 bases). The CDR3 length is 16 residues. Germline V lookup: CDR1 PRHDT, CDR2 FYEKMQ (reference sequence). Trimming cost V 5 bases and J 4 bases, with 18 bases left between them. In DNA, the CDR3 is TGTGCCAGCAGCCCCCCGAGGTCGGACTCTTACAATGAGCAGTTCTTC. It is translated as CASSPPRSDSYNEQFF. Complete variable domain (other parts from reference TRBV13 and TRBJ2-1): AAGVIQSPRHLIKEKRETATLKCYPIPRHDTVYWYQQGPGQDPQFLISFYEKMQSDKGSIPDRFSAQQFSDYHSELNMSSLELGDSALYFCASSPPRSDSYNEQFFGPGTRLTVL.

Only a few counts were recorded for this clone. This chain's CDR3 is CASRGLAGGVDTQYF. CDR3 coding DNA: TGCGCCAGCAGGGGACTAGCGGGAGGTGTAGATACGCAGTATTTT. The chain is built from TRBV10-2 and TRBJ2-3, with 15 bases aligning to TRBD2. The V gene end was trimmed by 6 bases and the J gene end by 5 bases; junction bases not matched to a gene: 3. This CDR3 is built from 15 residues. Germline values: CDR1 WSHSY, CDR2 SAAADI.

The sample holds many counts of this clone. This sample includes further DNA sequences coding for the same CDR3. This chain's CDR3 is CASRSPGANVLTF. DNA for the CDR3: TGTGCCAGCAGGAGTCCGGGGGCCAACGTCCTGACTTTC. The chain carries TRBV28 and TRBJ2-6; D is unclear. V was cut by 6 bases and J by 4 bases, with 7 bases left in between. Germline values: CDR1 MDHEN, CDR2 SYDVKM. The CDR3 length is 13 residues.

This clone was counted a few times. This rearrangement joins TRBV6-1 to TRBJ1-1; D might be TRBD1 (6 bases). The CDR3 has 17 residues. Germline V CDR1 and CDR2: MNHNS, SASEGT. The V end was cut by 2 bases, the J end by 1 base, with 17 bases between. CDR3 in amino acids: CASSEWGGARRNTEAFF. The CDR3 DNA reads TGTGCCAGCAGTGAATGGGGGGGGGCCCGGAGGAACACTGAAGCTTTCTTT.

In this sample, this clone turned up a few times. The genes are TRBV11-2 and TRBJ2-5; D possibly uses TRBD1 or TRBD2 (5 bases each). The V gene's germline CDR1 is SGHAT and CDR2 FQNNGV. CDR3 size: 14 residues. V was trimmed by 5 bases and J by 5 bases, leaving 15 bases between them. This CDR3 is CASSPGAGSETQYF. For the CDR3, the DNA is TGTGCCAGCAGCCCCGGGGCAGGGTCCGAGACCCAGTACTTC.

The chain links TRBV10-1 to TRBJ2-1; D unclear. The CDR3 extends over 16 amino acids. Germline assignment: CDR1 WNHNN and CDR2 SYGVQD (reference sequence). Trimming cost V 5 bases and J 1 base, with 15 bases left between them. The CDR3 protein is CASSQTAPTSYNEQFF. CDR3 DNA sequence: TGCGCCAGCAGTCAAACAGCTCCGACATCCTACAATGAGCAGTTCTTC.